This T cell receptor (beta chain) derives from a study of CXCR3-negative and CXCR3-positive naive CD8 T cells. All CD8+ T cell subsets were sorted in triplicate at 250,000 to 300,000 cells each. CD45RO-CCR7+CD27+CD95- cells counted as naive CD8+ T cells. Each TRB cDNA library was prepared by 5' RACE (with UMI labels). No DNA is given; TCRdb re-called the 5' RACE reads and lists each CDR3 protein once. The listing records about 89,000 distinct CDR3 sequences. With respect to this clonotype: The antigen is undetermined.

Findings of the study overall: TRB CDR3s of CXCR3-positive naive cells were more hydrophobic than those of CXCR3-negative naive cells. Diversity proved comparably high across both naive subsets and much lower in memory CD8+ cells. With surface CD5 comparable between naive subsets, TCR strength was estimated using properties derived from the TRB CDR3.

The source is a human donor in good health. Some clones in this sample may be carry-over from other donors' samples. The sequenced sample consisted of naive CXCR3+ CD8+ T cells from blood. Stated subset: CD45RO-CCR7+CD27+CD95- naive CD8+ T cells expressing CXCR3 (TNR3+).

CDR3 amino acids: CASSQDIPQGDYEQYF. The chain links TRBV4-2 to TRBJ2-7; TCRdb selects TRBD1, and the lack of DNA leaves this call unchecked. Germline V gives CDR1 LGHNA, CDR2 YNFKEQ. This CDR3 is built from 16 residues.